The 21 T cell receptor beta chains below come from one sample, sequenced in a study of T cell changes during pregnancy in multiple sclerosis. The repertoire was sequenced with immunoSEQ multiplex PCR; TCRdb's copy has only in-frame clones and lacks some. The repertoire includes tens of thousands of clones, 91% of them detected once, and around 1.8% sits in the top ten. The starting material was peripheral blood, obtained in the first trimester of pregnancy. The receptors originated from a female donor in good health, enrolled as a control in a pregnancy study.

The genes are TRBV18 and TRBJ1-5, with D unresolved. CDR1 and CDR2 from the germline V gene are KGHSH and LQKENI. The CDR3 sequence is 14 residues long. V shed 2 bases and J shed 1 base, with 6 bases lying between them. CDR3: CASSPSESNQPQHF. Here the CDR3 DNA reads TGTGCCAGCTCACCATCGGAGAGCAATCAGCCCCAGCATTTT.

The V gene is TRBV5-1, the J gene TRBJ1-1, with 8 bases lining up with TRBD1. The germline CDR1 and CDR2 sequences are SGHRS and YFSETQ. The CDR3 is made up of 14 amino acids. V lost 3 bases and J lost 4; bases outside the gene matches: 5. The CDR3 bases are TGCGCCAGCAGCTCACAGGGGGGTGGCACTGAAGCTTTCTTT. This translates into CASSSQGGGTEAFF.

This clone has just a few counts. The gene calls are TRBV10-3 and TRBJ2-7; D perhaps matches TRBD1 (6 bases). Trimming pared 8 bases from V and 7 bases from J, leaving 18 bases between. Germline V gene sequence: CDR1 ENHRY, CDR2 SYGVKD. CDR3 length equals 13 residues. CDR3: CAIARQELGEQYF. The CDR3 nucleotides are TGTGCCATCGCCCGACAGGAGCTGGGGGAGCAGTACTTC.

In this sample, this clone turned up once. The chain couples TRBV6-5 to TRBJ2-7; D is possibly TRBD1 (6 bases). CDR3 length: 15 residues. The germline V gene has CDR1 MNHEY and CDR2 SVGAGI. The V end lost 7 bases, the J end lost 2 bases, and 18 bases lay between the germline ends. The CDR3 DNA reads as TGTGCCAGCAAAAGCTGGGGGCAGAATACCTACGAGCAGTACTTC. It translates to CASKSWGQNTYEQYF.

This rearrangement joins TRBV27 to TRBJ1-5; 9 bases match TRBD1. Germline V lookup: CDR1 MNHEY, CDR2 SMNVEV (reference sequence). The length of the CDR3 is 14 residues. After removal of 5 bases from V and 6 bases from J, the junction contained 5 bases not matched to a gene. CDR3 sequence (DNA): TGTGCCAGCAGTGTGGGGACAGGGAGTCAGCCCCAGCATTTT. This encodes CASSVGTGSQPQHF.

This clone appeared once. This chain connects TRBV2 to TRBJ2-3; D might be TRBD1 (7 bases). Germline values: CDR1 SNHLY, CDR2 FYNNEI. The ends were cut back, 6 bases at V and 4 bases at J, with 17 bases in the middle. This CDR3 is 15 amino acids long. CDR3 sequence: CASRGGGTAADTQYF. Here the CDR3 DNA reads TGTGCCAGCAGGGGAGGTGGGACAGCGGCAGATACGCAGTATTTT.

The CDR3 coding sequence is TGTGCCAGCAGCTTGGCCGTTCAAGGGGGCACTGAAGCTTTCTTT. It encodes CASSLAVQGGTEAFF. The chain employs TRBV7-2 and TRBJ1-1, with TRBD1 as a possible D gene (6 bases). The V gene lost 3 bases and the J gene lost 4 bases, with 15 bases spanning the gap. The CDR3 covers 15 residues. CDR1 and CDR2 from the germline V gene are SGHTA and FQGNSA.

This sequence joins TRBV4-2 and TRBJ2-6; 8 bases agree with TRBD2. Germline lookup yields CDR1 LGHNA and CDR2 YNFKEQ. The V and J ends lost 4 bases and 0 bases, in that order; junction bases with no gene match: 20. The CDR3 runs 22 residues. CDR3 bases: TGTGCCAGCAGCCCATCCGTTTCGGGCGGGCGGGGGGTTTACTCTGGGGCCAACGTCCTGACTTTC. Amino acid sequence: CASSPSVSGGRGVYSGANVLTF.

V and J are TRBV6-5 and TRBJ1-2, with 7 positions matching TRBD1. V lost 3 bases, J lost 4 bases, and 11 bases stayed unmatched. Germline loops: CDR1 MNHEY, CDR2 SVGAGI. This CDR3 is 16 amino acids long. DNA of the CDR3: TGTGCCAGCAGTTATTGGTACAGGGGAGAGGGCTATGGCTACACCTTC. Protein product: CASSYWYRGEGYGYTF.

This rearrangement joins TRBV30 to TRBJ1-6, with 7 bases matching TRBD1. The CDR3 spans 13 residues. J gave up 9 bases and V 4 bases, and 6 bases lay outside the gene matches. Germline CDR1 and CDR2: GTSNPN and SVGIG (reference sequence). CDR3 region: CAWNTGAISPLHF. CDR3 bases: TGTGCCTGGAACACAGGGGCGATTTCACCCCTCCACTTT.

The genes are TRBV14 and TRBJ2-3; the match to TRBD2 covers 9 bases. V shed 8 bases and J 3 bases; nucleotides not matched to a gene: 3. CDR1 is SGHDN and CDR2 is FVKESK in the germline V gene. The CDR3 runs to 13 residues. This CDR3 is CASGTSMTDTQYF. The DNA for the CDR3 is TGTGCCAGCGGGACTAGCATGACAGATACGCAGTATTTT.

The gene calls are TRBV6-1 and TRBJ1-2; possible D gene TRBD1, 6 bases. V was trimmed by 6 bases and J by 2 bases, leaving 13 bases between them. The CDR3 sequence is 14 residues long. The V gene's germline CDR1 is MNHNS and CDR2 SASEGT. CDR3 nucleotide sequence: TGTGCCAGCAGAGACAACAGGGAAAACTATGGCTACACCTTC. Protein: CASRDNRENYGYTF.

V is TRBV6-5 and J is TRBJ1-5; TRBD1 aligns across 7 bases. The CDR3 has 15 amino acids. Germline values: CDR1 MNHEY, CDR2 SVGAGI. V lost 6 bases and J lost 0; bases outside the gene matches: 5. CDR3 sequence (DNA): TGTGCCAGCAGGTCGGGACAGTATAGCAATCAGCCCCAGCATTTT. It specifies CASRSGQYSNQPQHF.

This chain uses TRBV9 with TRBJ2-3; 8 nucleotides agree with TRBD1. Germline V gene data show CDR1 as SGDLS and CDR2 as YYNGEE. The length of the CDR3 is 16 residues. J was trimmed by 6 bases and V by 0 bases; bases with no gene match: 9. The CDR3 region has the DNA TGTGCCAGCAGCGTAGCTAGAGGACAGGGAACGGATACGCAGTATTTT. Translated, it gives CASSVARGQGTDTQYF.

The V call is TRBV18, the J call TRBJ1-5; D remains unclear. The CDR3 sequence is 14 residues long. V was clipped by 3 bases and J by 4 bases, with 10 bases between them. Germline V gene data show CDR1 as KGHSH and CDR2 as LQKENI. CDR3 coding DNA: TGTGCCAGCTCACCGAGCCACGGGAATCAGCCCCAGCATTTT. Translated, it gives CASSPSHGNQPQHF.

The gene calls are TRBV10-3 and TRBJ1-2; no reliable D call. The V end lost 2 bases, the J end lost 3 bases, and 7 bases lay between the germline ends. CDR1 ENHRY and CDR2 SYGVKD come from the germline V gene. CDR3 length: 13 residues. CDR3 in DNA: TGTGCCATCAGTGAGAGGAGCTACTATGGCTACACCTTC. Translation: CAISERSYYGYTF.

The J gene is TRBJ2-4, the V gene TRBV7-9; the D gene is possibly TRBD2 (6 bases). The CDR3 extends over 12 amino acids. Germline V gives CDR1 SEHNR, CDR2 FQNEAQ (reference sequence). V lost 5 bases and J 5 bases, leaving 7 bases between the germline ends. CDR3 protein: CASSGGENIQYF. The CDR3 DNA reads as TGTGCCAGCAGCGGAGGGGAAAACATTCAGTACTTC.

The V and J genes are TRBV6-5 and TRBJ1-2; 7 nucleotides line up with TRBD1. The ends lost 4 bases at V and 2 bases at J; junction bases unmatched: 10. There are 16 residues in the CDR3. In germline, CDR1 is MNHEY, CDR2 SVGAGI. CDR3 loop: CASSSTSKGQNYGYTF. The CDR3 region has the DNA TGTGCCAGCAGTTCTACAAGTAAGGGACAGAACTATGGCTACACCTTC.

The gene calls are TRBV7-9 and TRBJ2-1; D is unclear. The CDR3 is 14 amino acids. Trimming left V 7 bases short and J 1 base short, with 11 bases between. Germline CDR1 and CDR2: SEHNR and FQNEAQ (reference sequence). CDR3 region: CASTLPGSYNEQFF. The DNA for the CDR3 is TGTGCCAGCACTCTACCCGGGTCCTACAATGAGCAGTTCTTC.

A few counts support this clone. The chain recombines TRBV14 with TRBJ1-2; D remains unclear. V shed 4 bases and J shed 4 bases, with 10 bases lying between them. This CDR3 is built from 13 residues. Looked up from germline, CDR1 is SGHDN and CDR2 is FVKESK. The chain's CDR3 is CASSLGLVYGYTF. CDR3 DNA: TGTGCCAGCAGCCTCGGACTCGTCTATGGCTACACCTTC.

The J gene is TRBJ1-5, the V gene TRBV4-3, with D possibly being TRBD1 (5 bases). Germline CDR1 is LGHNA and CDR2 is YSLEER. Trimming removed 1 base at V and 5 bases at J, with 12 bases between. The CDR3 has 15 residues. In DNA form, the CDR3 reads TGCGCCAGCAGCCAAGTTTACCAGGGCCATCAGCCCCAGCATTTT. Its protein is CASSQVYQGHQPQHF.